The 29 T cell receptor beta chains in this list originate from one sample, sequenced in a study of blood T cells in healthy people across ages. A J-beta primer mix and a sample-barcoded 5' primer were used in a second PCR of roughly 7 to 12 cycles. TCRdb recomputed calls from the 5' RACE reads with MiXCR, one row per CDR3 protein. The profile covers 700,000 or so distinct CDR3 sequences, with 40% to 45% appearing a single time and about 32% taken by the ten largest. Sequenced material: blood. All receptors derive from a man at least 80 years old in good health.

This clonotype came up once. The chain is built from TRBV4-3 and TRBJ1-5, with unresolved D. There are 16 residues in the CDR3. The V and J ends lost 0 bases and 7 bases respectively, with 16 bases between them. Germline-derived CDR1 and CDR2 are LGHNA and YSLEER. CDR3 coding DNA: TGCGCCAGCAGCCAAGATCTAGGTGACACAACCCAGCCCCAGCATTTT. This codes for CASSQDLGDTTQPQHF.

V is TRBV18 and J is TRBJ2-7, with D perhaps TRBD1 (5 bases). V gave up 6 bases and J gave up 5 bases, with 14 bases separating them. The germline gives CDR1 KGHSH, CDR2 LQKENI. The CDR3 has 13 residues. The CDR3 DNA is TGTGCCAGCTCCCCAGGGATTCGAGACGAGCAGTACTTC. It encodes CASSPGIRDEQYF.

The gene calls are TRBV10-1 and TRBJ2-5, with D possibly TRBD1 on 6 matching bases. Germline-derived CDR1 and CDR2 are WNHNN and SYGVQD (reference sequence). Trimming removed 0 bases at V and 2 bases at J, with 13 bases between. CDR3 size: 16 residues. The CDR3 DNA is TGCGCCAGCAGTGAGTCCCAGGGGACCATTCAAGAGACCCAGTACTTC. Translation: CASSESQGTIQETQYF.

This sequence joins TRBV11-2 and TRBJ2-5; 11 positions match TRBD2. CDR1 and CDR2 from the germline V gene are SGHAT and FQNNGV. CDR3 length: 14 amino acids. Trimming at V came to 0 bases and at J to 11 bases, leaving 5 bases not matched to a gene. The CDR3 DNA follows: TGTGCCAGCAGCTTAGAAGGACTAGCGGGCGTGCAGTACTTC. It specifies CASSLEGLAGVQYF.

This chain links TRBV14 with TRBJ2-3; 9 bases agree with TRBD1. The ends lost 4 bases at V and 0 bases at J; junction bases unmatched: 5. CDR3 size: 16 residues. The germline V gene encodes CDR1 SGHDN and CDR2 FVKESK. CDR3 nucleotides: TGTGCCAGCAGCCGTGACAGGGGGGTGAGCACAGATACGCAGTATTTT. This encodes CASSRDRGVSTDTQYF.

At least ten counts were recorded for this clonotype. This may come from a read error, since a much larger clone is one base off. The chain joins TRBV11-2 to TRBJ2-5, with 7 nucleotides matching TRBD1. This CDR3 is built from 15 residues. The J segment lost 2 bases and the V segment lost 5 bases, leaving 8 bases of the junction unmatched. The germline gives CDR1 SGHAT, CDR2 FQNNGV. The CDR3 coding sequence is TGTGCCAGCAGCCCCGTGGGACAGCCGCAAGAGACCCAGTACTTC. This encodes CASSPVGQPQETQYF.

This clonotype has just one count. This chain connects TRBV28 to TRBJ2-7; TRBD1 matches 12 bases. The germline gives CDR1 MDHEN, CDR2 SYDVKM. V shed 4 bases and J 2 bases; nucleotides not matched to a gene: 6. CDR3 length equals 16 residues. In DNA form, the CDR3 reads TGTGCCAGCAGTTCACCCGGGACAGGGGGCACCTACGAGCAGTACTTC. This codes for CASSSPGTGGTYEQYF.

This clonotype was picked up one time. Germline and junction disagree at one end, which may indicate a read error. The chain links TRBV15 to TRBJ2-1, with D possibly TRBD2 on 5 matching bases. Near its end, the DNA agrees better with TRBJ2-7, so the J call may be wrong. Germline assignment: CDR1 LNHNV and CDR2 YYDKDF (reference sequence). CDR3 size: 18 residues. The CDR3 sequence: CATSRDNLLANSYNEQYF. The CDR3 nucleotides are TGTGCCACTAGCAGAGATAATCTGTTAGCGAACTCCTACAATGAGCAGTACTTC.

CDR3 amino acids: CATAGQRSYEQYF. CDR3 nucleotides: TGTGCCACCGCGGGACAGCGCTCCTACGAGCAGTACTTC. The chain joins TRBV6-2 or TRBV6-3 to TRBJ2-7; a possible D gene is TRBD1 (7 bases). The CDR3 sequence is 13 residues long. V lost 10 bases, J lost 0 bases, and 13 bases lay in between. The germline V gene has CDR1 MNHEY and CDR2 SVGEGT.

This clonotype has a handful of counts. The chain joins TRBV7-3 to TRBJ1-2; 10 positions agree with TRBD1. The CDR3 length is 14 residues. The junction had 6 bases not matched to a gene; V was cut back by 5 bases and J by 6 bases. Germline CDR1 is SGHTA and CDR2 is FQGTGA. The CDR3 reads CASSTETGGDGYTF. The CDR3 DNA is TGTGCCAGCAGCACGGAGACAGGGGGCGATGGCTACACCTTC.

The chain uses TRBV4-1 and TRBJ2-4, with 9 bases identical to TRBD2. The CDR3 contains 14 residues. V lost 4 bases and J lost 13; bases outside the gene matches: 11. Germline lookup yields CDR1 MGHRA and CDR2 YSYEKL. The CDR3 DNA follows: TGCGCCAGCAGCCGGGGTAGCGGGGGCTACGTGCAGTACTTC. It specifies CASSRGSGGYVQYF.

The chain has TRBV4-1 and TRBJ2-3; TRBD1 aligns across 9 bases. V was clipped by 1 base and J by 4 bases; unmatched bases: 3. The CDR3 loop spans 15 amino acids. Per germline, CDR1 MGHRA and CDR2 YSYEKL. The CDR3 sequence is CASSQAGTGSDTQYF. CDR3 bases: TGCGCCAGCAGCCAAGCCGGGACAGGGTCAGATACGCAGTATTTT.

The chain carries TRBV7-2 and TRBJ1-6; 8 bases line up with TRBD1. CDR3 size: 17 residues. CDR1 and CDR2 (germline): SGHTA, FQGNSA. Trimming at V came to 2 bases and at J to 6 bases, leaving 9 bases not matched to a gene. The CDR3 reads CASSLQARGPSNSPLHF. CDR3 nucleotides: TGTGCCAGCAGCTTACAGGCCAGGGGGCCCTCTAATTCACCCCTCCACTTT.

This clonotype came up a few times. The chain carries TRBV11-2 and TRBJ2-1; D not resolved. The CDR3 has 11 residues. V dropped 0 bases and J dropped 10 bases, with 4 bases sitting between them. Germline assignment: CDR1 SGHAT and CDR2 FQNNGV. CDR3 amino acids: CASSLETEQFF. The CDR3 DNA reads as TGTGCCAGCAGCTTAGAAACGGAGCAGTTCTTC.

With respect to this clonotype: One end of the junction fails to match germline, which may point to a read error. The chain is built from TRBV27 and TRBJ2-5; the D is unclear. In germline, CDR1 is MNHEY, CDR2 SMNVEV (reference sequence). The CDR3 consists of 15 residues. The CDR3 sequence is CASSISLSGQETQYF. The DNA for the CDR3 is TGTGCCAGCAGTATATCCCTATCTGGCCAAGAGACCCAGTACTTC.

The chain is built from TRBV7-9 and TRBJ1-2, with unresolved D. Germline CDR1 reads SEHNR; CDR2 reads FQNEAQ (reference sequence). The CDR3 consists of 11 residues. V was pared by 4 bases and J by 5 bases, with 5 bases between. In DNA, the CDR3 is TGTGCCAGCAGCTACGGGTATGGCTACACCTTC. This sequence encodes CASSYGYGYTF.

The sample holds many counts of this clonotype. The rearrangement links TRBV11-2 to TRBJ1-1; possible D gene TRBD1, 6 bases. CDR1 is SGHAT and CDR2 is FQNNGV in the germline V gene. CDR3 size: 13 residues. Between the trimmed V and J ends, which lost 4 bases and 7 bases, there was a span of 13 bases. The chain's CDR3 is CASSYKTGFEAFF. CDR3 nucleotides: TGTGCCAGCAGCTATAAGACAGGTTTTGAAGCTTTCTTT.

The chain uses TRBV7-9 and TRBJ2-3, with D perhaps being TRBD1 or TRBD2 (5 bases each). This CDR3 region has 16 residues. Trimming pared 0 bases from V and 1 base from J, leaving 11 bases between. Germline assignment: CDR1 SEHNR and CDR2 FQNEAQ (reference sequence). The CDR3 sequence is CASSLAGAGGTDTQYF. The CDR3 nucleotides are TGTGCCAGCAGCTTAGCAGGGGCCGGGGGCACAGATACGCAGTATTTT.

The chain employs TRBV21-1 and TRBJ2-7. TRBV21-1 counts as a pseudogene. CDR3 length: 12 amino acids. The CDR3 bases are TGTGCCAGCACCGAAAGCTCCTACAAGCAGTACTTC. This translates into CASTESSYKQYF.

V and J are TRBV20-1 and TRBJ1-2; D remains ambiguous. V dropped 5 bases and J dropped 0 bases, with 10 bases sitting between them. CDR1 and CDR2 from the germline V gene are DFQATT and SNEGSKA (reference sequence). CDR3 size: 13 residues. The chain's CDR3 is CSASYSANYGYTF. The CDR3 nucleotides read TGCAGTGCTTCGTACTCAGCTAACTATGGCTACACCTTC.

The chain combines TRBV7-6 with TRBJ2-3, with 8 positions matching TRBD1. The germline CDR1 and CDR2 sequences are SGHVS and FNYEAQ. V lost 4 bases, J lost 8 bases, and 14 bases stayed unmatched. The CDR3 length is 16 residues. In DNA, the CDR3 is TGTGCCAGCAGCTCGGACAGGGTAGATATGGCAGGTACGCAGTATTTT. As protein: CASSSDRVDMAGTQYF.

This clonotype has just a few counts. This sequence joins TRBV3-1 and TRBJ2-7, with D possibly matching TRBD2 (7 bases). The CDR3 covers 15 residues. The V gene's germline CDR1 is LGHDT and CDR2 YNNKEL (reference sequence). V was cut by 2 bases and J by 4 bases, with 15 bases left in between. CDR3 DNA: TGTGCCAGCAGCCAACGAGGGGGGGCTTCGTACGAGCAGTACTTC. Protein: CASSQRGGASYEQYF.

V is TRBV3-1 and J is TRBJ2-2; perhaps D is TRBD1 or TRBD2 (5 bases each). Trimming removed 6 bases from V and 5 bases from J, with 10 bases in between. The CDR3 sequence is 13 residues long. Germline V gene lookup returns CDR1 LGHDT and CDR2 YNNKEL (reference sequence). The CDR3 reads CASSRDQTGELFF. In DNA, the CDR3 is TGTGCCAGCAGTCGGGACCAGACCGGGGAGCTGTTTTTT.

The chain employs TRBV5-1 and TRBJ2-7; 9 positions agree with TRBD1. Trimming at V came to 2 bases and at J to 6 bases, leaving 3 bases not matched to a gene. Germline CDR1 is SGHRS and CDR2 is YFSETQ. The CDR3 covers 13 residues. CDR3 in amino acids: CASSLQDRGEQYF. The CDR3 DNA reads TGCGCCAGCAGCTTACAGGACAGGGGCGAGCAGTACTTC.

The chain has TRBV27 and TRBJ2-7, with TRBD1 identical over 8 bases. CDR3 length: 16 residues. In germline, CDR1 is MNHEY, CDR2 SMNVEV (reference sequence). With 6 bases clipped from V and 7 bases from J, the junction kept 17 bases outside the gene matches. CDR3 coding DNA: TGTGCCAGCAGGAGAAACAGGGGGAGTTCCTACAATGAGCAGTACTTC. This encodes CASRRNRGSSYNEQYF.

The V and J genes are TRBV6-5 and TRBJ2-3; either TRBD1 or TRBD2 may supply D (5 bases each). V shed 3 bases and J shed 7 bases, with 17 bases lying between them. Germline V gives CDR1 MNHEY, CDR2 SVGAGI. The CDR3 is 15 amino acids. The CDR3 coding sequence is TGTGCCAGCAGTTATGGGACCCACGTACCAAATACGCAGTATTTT. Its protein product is CASSYGTHVPNTQYF.

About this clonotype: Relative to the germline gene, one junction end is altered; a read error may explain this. CDR3 sequence: CASSLGRDRSTETQYF. The CDR3 coding sequence is TGTGCCAGCAGCTTAGGGCGGGACCGAAGCACAGAGACGCAGTATTTT. The chain has TRBV7-2 and TRBJ2-3; a weak D match, TRBD2 (6 bases). Germline CDR1 reads SGHTA; CDR2 reads FQGNSA. This CDR3 has 16 amino acids.

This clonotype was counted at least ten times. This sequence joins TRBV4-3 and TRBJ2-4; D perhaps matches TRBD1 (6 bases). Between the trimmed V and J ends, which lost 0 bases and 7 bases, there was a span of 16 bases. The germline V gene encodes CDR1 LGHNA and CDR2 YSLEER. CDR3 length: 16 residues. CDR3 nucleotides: TGCGCCAGCAGCCAAGATATGAGACAGGATGGGAACATTCAGTACTTC. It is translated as CASSQDMRQDGNIQYF.

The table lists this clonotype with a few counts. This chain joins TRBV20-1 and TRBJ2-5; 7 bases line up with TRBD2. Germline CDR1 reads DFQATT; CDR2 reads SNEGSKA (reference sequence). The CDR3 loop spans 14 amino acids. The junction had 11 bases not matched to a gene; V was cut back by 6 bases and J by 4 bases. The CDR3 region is CSASKRRGVETQYF. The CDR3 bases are TGCAGTGCCAGTAAACGCCGGGGGGTAGAGACCCAGTACTTC.